This paragraph covers one T cell receptor (beta chain) sequence. Its specificity is unknown. This specimen belongs to a study of cytotoxic CD8 clonotypes in ibrutinib-treated CLL. Study-level results: Public clonotypes, found uncommonly, either contracted or stayed stable on treatment.

Profiled with immunoSEQ multiplex PCR; TCRdb holds only in-frame clones, not every one. The sample yields 300,000 to 350,000 clones, around four fifths seen once. This CDR3 contains 11 residues. V was trimmed by 4 bases and J by 8 bases, leaving 9 bases between them. The V gene's germline CDR1 is SGHNT and CDR2 YYREEE (reference sequence). As input for TCR beta libraries, roughly 2 micrograms of genomic DNA came from cryopreserved PBMCs. V usage is TRBV5-4 and J usage is TRBJ1-1; D is ambiguous. The material sequenced was PBMCs, taken before ibrutinib treatment. This clonotype was obtained from a human donor with chronic lymphocytic leukemia. CDR3 loop: CASSTGMEAFF. The CDR3 region has the DNA TGTGCCAGCAGCACCGGGATGGAAGCTTTCTTT.